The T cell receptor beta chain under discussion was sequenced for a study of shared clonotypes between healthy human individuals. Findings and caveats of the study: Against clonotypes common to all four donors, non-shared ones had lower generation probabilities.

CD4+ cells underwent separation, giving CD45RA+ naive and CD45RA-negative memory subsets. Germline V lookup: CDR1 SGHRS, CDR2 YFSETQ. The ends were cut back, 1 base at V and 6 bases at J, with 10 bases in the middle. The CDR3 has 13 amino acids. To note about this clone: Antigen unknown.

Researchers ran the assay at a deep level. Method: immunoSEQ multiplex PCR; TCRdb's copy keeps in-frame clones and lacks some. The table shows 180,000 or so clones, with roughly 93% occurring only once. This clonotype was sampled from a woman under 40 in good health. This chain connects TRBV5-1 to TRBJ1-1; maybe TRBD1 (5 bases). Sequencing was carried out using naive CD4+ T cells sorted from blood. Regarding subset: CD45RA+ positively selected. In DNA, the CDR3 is TGCGCCAGCAGCTTGTCTGGGGACGCTGAAGCTTTCTTT. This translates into CASSLSGDAEAFF.